Sequencing of this T cell receptor beta chain was carried out in a study of blood T cell repertoires in COVID-19. About the research overall: Samples representing acute and convalescent COVID-19 were sourced from the United States, Italy and Spain.

This clone was observed once. Per the original methods: It was from reference gene primer amplification that nucleated cell counts were estimated. Repertoires were generated with immunoSEQ multiplex PCR, while TCRdb's copy carries only in-frame clones and drops some. V and J calls plus clone size are reproduced from that table; the DNA served to infer D and trimming. The data show roughly 100,000 clones, roughly nine tenths seen once. What was sequenced was peripheral blood. The TCR sequence derives from an elderly woman with active COVID-19.

Written as DNA, the CDR3 is TGTGCCAGCAGCATGTCGGGACTTCTCAATGAGCAGTTCTTC. Encoded protein: CASSMSGLLNEQFF. The gene calls are TRBV7-9 and TRBJ2-1; D perhaps matches TRBD2 (6 bases). Germline CDR1 and CDR2: SEHNR and FQNEAQ (reference sequence). This CDR3 region has 14 residues. Trimming shortened V by 5 bases and J by 6 bases, and 14 bases separated the two germline ends.